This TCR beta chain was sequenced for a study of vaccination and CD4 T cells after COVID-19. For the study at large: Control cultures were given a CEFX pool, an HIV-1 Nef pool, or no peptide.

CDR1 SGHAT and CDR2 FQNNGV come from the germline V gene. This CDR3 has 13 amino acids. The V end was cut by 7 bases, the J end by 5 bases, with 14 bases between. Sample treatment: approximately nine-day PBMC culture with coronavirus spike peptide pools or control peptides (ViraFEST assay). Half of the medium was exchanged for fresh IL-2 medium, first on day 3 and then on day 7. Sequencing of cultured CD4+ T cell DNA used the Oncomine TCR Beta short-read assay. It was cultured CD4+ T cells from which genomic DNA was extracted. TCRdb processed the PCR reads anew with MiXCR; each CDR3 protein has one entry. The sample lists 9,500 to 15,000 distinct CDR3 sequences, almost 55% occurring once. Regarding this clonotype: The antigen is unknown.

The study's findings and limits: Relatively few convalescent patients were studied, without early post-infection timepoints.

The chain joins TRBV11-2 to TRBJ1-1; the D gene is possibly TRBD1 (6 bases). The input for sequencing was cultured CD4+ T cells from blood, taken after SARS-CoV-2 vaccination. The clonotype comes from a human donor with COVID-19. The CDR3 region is CASIQGGRTEAFF. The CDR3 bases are TGTGCCAGCATCCAAGGGGGACGGACTGAAGCTTTCTTT. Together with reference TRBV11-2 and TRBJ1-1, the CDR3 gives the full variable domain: EAGVAQSPRYKIIEKRQSVAFWCNPISGHATLYWYQQILGQGPKLLIQFQNNGVVDDSQLPKDRFSAERLKGVDSTLKIQPAKLEDSAVYLCASIQGGRTEAFFGQGTRLTVV.